Included here is one T cell receptor (beta chain) sequence, with context. The antigen is undetermined. These data originate in a study of Ad26.COV2.S vaccination and SARS-CoV-2 variants. On the study more broadly: Donor got 5x10^10 or 1x10^11 viral particles of Ad26.COV2.S. Study-wide findings and caveats: An underestimation of total T cell responses may have resulted from the TCR breadth and depth analyses.

Measured with immunoSEQ multiplex PCR; TCRdb has only the in-frame clones, and not every one. This table holds 200,000 to 250,000 clones, roughly 90% found once. Germline V gene data show CDR1 as SGHNT and CDR2 as YYREEE (reference sequence). This CDR3 is 16 amino acids long. The V segment lost 4 bases and the J segment 4 bases; nucleotides outside the gene matches: 7. Treatment defined: some 20 received Ad26.COV2.S at low or high dose, single or two shots; 5 received placebo; per-sample allocation not given. Day 63 after the first vaccine or placebo injection was the time point for sampling. The chain recombines TRBV5-4 with TRBJ2-2; 10 bases line up with TRBD1. The sequence derives from a person between 18 and 65 years old who received the Ad26.COV2.S COVID-19 vaccine or a placebo. The sample here was peripheral blood, taken in a trial of Ad26.COV2.S vaccine versus placebo. The CDR3: CASSLPTGGGTGELFF. The CDR3 coding sequence is TGTGCCAGCAGCCTACCGACAGGGGGCGGCACCGGGGAGCTGTTTTTT.